Below are 29 T cell receptor beta chains sequenced from a single sample in a study of pediatric ulcerative colitis. Some clones are missing from TCRdb's copy, which holds only in-frame ones; the method was immunoSEQ multiplex PCR. Of 15,000 to 20,000 clones listed, roughly 70% are singletons. One to two pinch biopsies were taken from the rectum during colonoscopy. Sequencing was performed on gut tissue. These receptors were collected from a girl aged 10 to 17 with moderate ulcerative colitis.

This chain joins TRBV6-1 and TRBJ1-5; tentative D call: TRBD1 (6 bases). Germline V gene sequence: CDR1 MNHNS, CDR2 SASEGT. V shed 6 bases and J shed 3 bases, with 9 bases lying between them. CDR3 size: 13 residues. CDR3 residues: CASRTGPNQPQHF. The CDR3 region has the DNA TGTGCCAGCAGAACAGGGCCCAATCAGCCCCAGCATTTT.

This CDR3 is CASSPGVGRGSYNEQFF. In DNA form, the CDR3 reads TGTGCCAGCTCACCAGGAGTAGGCCGAGGATCCTACAATGAGCAGTTCTTC. The V and J genes are TRBV18 and TRBJ2-1; D remains ambiguous. V was trimmed by 2 bases and J by 1 base, leaving 15 bases between them. Per the germline V gene, CDR1 is KGHSH and CDR2 is LQKENI. The CDR3 contains 17 residues.

This clone was recorded only once. The J gene is TRBJ2-5, the V gene TRBV19, with 8 bases aligning to TRBD1. V was clipped by 4 bases and J by 2 bases; unmatched bases: 6. CDR3 length equals 15 residues. CDR1 and CDR2 from the germline V gene are LNHDA and SQIVND (reference sequence). CDR3 nucleotide sequence: TGTGCCAGTAGTAGAGGACAGGGCCGTCAAGAGACCCAGTACTTC. Translated, it gives CASSRGQGRQETQYF.

Points on this clone: At one boundary the junction diverges from the germline segment, which might be a read error. This chain connects TRBV2 to TRBJ2-5; D may be TRBD1 or TRBD2 (6 bases each). The CDR3 is made up of 16 amino acids. Germline CDR1 is SNHLY and CDR2 is FYNNEI. CDR3 loop: CASRTKGGTSKEAQYF. As DNA, the CDR3 is TGTGCCAGCAGGACGAAGGGGGGCACATCTAAAGAGGCCCAGTACTTC. Variable domain in full (rest from reference TRBV2 and TRBJ2-5): EPEVTQTPSHQVTQMGQEVILRCVPISNHLYFYWYRQILGQKVEFLVSFYNNEISEKSEIFDDQFSVERPDGSNFTLKIRSTKLEDSAMYFCASRTKGGTSKEAQYFGPGTRLLVL.

This clone was counted between two and nine times. The chain is built from TRBV27 and TRBJ2-2; D is unclear. Trimming removed 6 bases from V and 6 bases from J, with 17 bases in between. The germline V gene has CDR1 MNHEY and CDR2 SMNVEV (reference sequence). CDR3 length equals 15 residues. CDR3 in DNA: TGTGCCAGCAGGCCACTTTTAGGAGTCCCCGGGGAGCTGTTTTTT. Translation: CASRPLLGVPGELFF.

V gene TRBV7-2 combines with J gene TRBJ1-2; D is undetermined. The CDR3 runs to 15 residues. The ends were cut back, 5 bases at V and 4 bases at J, with 17 bases in the middle. Per germline, CDR1 SGHTA and CDR2 FQGNSA. This CDR3 reads CASSLASGSFYGYTF. CDR3 in DNA: TGTGCCAGCAGCCTGGCCTCGGGGTCCTTCTATGGCTACACCTTC. Full variable domain (rest looked up from reference TRBV7-2 and TRBJ1-2): GAGVSQSPSNKVTEKGKDVELRCDPISGHTALYWYRQSLGQGLEFLIYFQGNSAPDKSGLPSDRFSAERTGGSVSTLTIQRTQQEDSAVYLCASSLASGSFYGYTFGSGTRLTVV.

This rearrangement joins TRBV6-1 to TRBJ1-2; 8 bases are a match to TRBD1. Germline V gives CDR1 MNHNS, CDR2 SASEGT. This CDR3 spans 14 amino acids. V trimming: 11 bases; J trimming: 4 bases; junction bases outside the gene matches: 12. DNA of the CDR3: TGTGCCCTGGGACAGGCGGTGAGTCCCTATGGCTACACCTTC. This encodes CALGQAVSPYGYTF.

By sample fraction, this clone is medium-sized (0.01 to 0.1%). This chain joins TRBV9 and TRBJ1-2; D gene ambiguous. The CDR3 has 12 residues. Trimming pared 3 bases from V and 8 bases from J, leaving 11 bases between. Germline lookup yields CDR1 SGDLS and CDR2 YYNGEE. The CDR3 bases are TGTGCCAGCAGCGGGGAGGCCATAGGCTACACCTTC. Its protein product is CASSGEAIGYTF.

This chain joins TRBV28 and TRBJ1-5, with 7 bases identical to TRBD1. This CDR3 has 14 residues. The V and J ends lost 4 bases and 7 bases, in that order; junction bases with no gene match: 7. Looked up from germline, CDR1 is MDHEN and CDR2 is SYDVKM. As DNA, the CDR3 is TGTGCCAGCAGTTCCGGAGGGGGCGAACAGCCCCAGCATTTT. It encodes CASSSGGGEQPQHF.

The CDR3 sequence: CASSLGLLAGSYETQYF. DNA of the CDR3: TGTGCCAGCAGCTTAGGTCTCCTAGCGGGGTCTTACGAGACCCAGTACTTC. The chain recombines TRBV7-6 with TRBJ2-5; the match to TRBD2 covers 9 bases. Unmatched junction bases numbered 11, after V lost 1 base and J lost 5 bases. This CDR3 contains 17 residues. Germline V gene lookup returns CDR1 SGHVS and CDR2 FNYEAQ.

The V call is TRBV18, the J call TRBJ1-1; D remains ambiguous. The CDR3 is 15 amino acids. V was pared by 4 bases and J by 1 base, with 13 bases between. Per germline, CDR1 KGHSH and CDR2 LQKENI. CDR3 sequence: CASSREAGGNTEAFF. The CDR3 DNA follows: TGTGCCAGCTCACGGGAGGCCGGCGGGAACACTGAAGCTTTCTTT.

This rearrangement joins TRBV9 to TRBJ2-3, with D tentatively TRBD2 (6 bases). V lost 2 bases and J lost 1, with 8 bases in between. This CDR3 spans 14 amino acids. The germline gives CDR1 SGDLS, CDR2 YYNGEE. In nucleotides, the CDR3 is TGTGCCAGCAGCGTCGCTAGCGGCACAGATACGCAGTATTTT. Its translation is CASSVASGTDTQYF.

The chain couples TRBV4-1 to TRBJ2-3, with 11 bases aligning to TRBD2. V dropped 1 base and J dropped 1; count of bases not matched to a gene: 1. Germline loops: CDR1 MGHRA, CDR2 YSYEKL. There are 16 residues in the CDR3. The CDR3 spells CASSQGLAGRTDTQYF. CDR3 in DNA: TGCGCCAGCAGCCAAGGACTAGCGGGGCGCACAGATACGCAGTATTTT.

The V gene is TRBV11-1, the J gene TRBJ2-3; 8 bases match TRBD2. The V gene end was trimmed by 4 bases and the J gene end by 2 bases; junction bases not matched to a gene: 11. From germline, CDR1 is SGHAT and CDR2 FQDESV (reference sequence). The CDR3 extends over 17 amino acids. The CDR3 DNA reads TGTGCCAGCAGCTCACCCCTCGGGGGGGCCTCCACAGATACGCAGTATTTT. Translation gives CASSSPLGGASTDTQYF.

The rearrangement uses TRBV29-1 and TRBJ2-5, with D uncertain. The CDR3 runs 13 residues. In germline, CDR1 is SQVTM, CDR2 ANQGSEA. Trimming left V 7 bases short and J 5 bases short, with 17 bases between. The CDR3 region is CSATGTLGETQYF. Here the CDR3 DNA reads TGCAGCGCCACCGGCACCCTGGGGGAGACCCAGTACTTC.

The gene calls are TRBV5-6 and TRBJ1-4; 9 nucleotides match TRBD1. V shed 0 bases, J shed 5 bases, and the junction held 2 bases outside the gene matches. The CDR3 consists of 15 residues. The germline CDR1 and CDR2 sequences are SGHDT and YYEEEE. CDR3 loop: CASSLETGGNEKLFF. In nucleotides, the CDR3 is TGTGCCAGCAGCTTGGAAACAGGGGGCAATGAAAAACTGTTTTTT. The full variable domain, rest sourced from reference TRBV5-6 and TRBJ1-4, is DAGVTQSPTHLIKTRGQQVTLRCSPKSGHDTVSWYQQALGQGPQFIFQYYEEEERQRGNFPDRFSGHQFPNYSSELNVNALLLGDSALYLCASSLETGGNEKLFFGSGTQLSVL.

The chain recombines TRBV18 with TRBJ2-1, with a tentative D call TRBD1 (6 bases). Germline CDR1 is KGHSH and CDR2 is LQKENI. V shed 3 bases and J shed 4 bases, with 7 bases lying between them. This CDR3 has 13 amino acids. CDR3 residues: CASSPDRYNEQFF. CDR3 bases: TGTGCCAGCTCACCGGACAGATACAATGAGCAGTTCTTC.

In its sample, this clone was seen once. The chain combines TRBV6-6 with TRBJ2-2, with 12 bases that match TRBD2. V gave up 7 bases and J gave up 7 bases; unmatched junction bases: 7. This CDR3 contains 15 residues. The germline V gene has CDR1 MNHNY and CDR2 SVGAGI (reference sequence). CDR3 residues: CASTPSGRAGGELFF. The CDR3 DNA is TGTGCCAGCACCCCTAGCGGGAGGGCCGGCGGGGAGCTGTTTTTT.

V is TRBV2 and J is TRBJ1-6; D ambiguous. The CDR3 runs 13 residues. Germline V gene data show CDR1 as SNHLY and CDR2 as FYNNEI. V was clipped by 6 bases and J by 7 bases, with 10 bases between them. The CDR3 nucleotides are TGTGCCAGCAGCCCCGGTCCCAATTCACCCCTCCACTTT. Amino acids: CASSPGPNSPLHF.

This clone was counted only a few times. J is TRBJ2-1 and V is TRBV2, with 10 positions matching TRBD2. The CDR3 length is 15 residues. The trim removed 6 bases at V and 4 bases at J, leaving 6 bases unmatched. Germline-derived CDR1 and CDR2 are SNHLY and FYNNEI. This CDR3 is CASRATSGMYNEQFF. The DNA for the CDR3 is TGTGCCAGCAGGGCTACTAGCGGGATGTACAATGAGCAGTTCTTC.

The chain carries TRBV6-1 and TRBJ2-1; D gene unclear. V lost 7 bases to trimming and J lost 7 bases, with 14 bases between them. CDR1 is MNHNS, CDR2 SASEGT, per germline. The CDR3 spans 13 residues. CDR3: CASTRQVGNEQFF. CDR3 nucleotide sequence: TGTGCCAGCACCCGGCAGGTAGGAAATGAGCAGTTCTTC.

V gene TRBV23-1 combines with J gene TRBJ2-5; 8 nucleotides match TRBD1. Being an ORF, TRBV23-1 has a function that is uncertain. J lost 4 bases, V lost 2 bases, and 12 bases had no gene match. This CDR3 has 17 residues. CDR3 loop: CASSQLSTGVEGETQYF. Here the CDR3 DNA reads TGCGCCAGCAGTCAACTATCGACAGGGGTAGAGGGAGAGACCCAGTACTTC.

The chain has TRBV7-2 and TRBJ1-1; 8 nucleotides line up with TRBD1. CDR3 length: 14 residues. Trimming cost V 3 bases and J 4 bases; bases outside gene matches: 4. From germline, CDR1 is SGHTA and CDR2 FQGNSA. DNA of the CDR3: TGTGCCAGCAGCTTGGACAGGGCAGGCACTGAAGCTTTCTTT. Its protein is CASSLDRAGTEAFF.

The J gene is TRBJ1-4, the V gene TRBV6-1; D may be TRBD1 (5 bases). The CDR3 is made up of 15 amino acids. Germline V gives CDR1 MNHNS, CDR2 SASEGT. The V and J ends lost 2 bases and 7 bases respectively, with 14 bases between them. The CDR3 region is CASSEFGALSEKLFF. CDR3 bases: TGTGCCAGCAGTGAATTTGGGGCCCTGAGTGAAAAACTGTTTTTT.

The rearrangement links TRBV29-1 to TRBJ1-3, with D possibly matching TRBD1 (6 bases). The CDR3 covers 14 residues. Germline V lookup: CDR1 SQVTM, CDR2 ANQGSEA. Trimming left V 6 bases short and J 0 bases short, with 12 bases between. CDR3 bases: TGCAGCGTCGCACAGGGTCTCTCTGGAAACACCATATATTTT. As protein: CSVAQGLSGNTIYF.

This chain uses TRBV2 with TRBJ1-3, with no clear D. The V and J ends lost 10 bases and 0 bases respectively, with 19 bases between them. Germline-derived CDR1 and CDR2 are SNHLY and FYNNEI. The CDR3 spans 16 residues. This CDR3 is CATSFRRASSGNTIYF. The CDR3, as DNA: TGTGCCACCTCCTTTCGGAGGGCCTCCTCTGGAAACACCATATATTTT.

The table lists this clone with a few counts. The chain combines TRBV19 with TRBJ1-2, with a weak D call TRBD1 (6 bases). This CDR3 spans 13 amino acids. Germline V lookup: CDR1 LNHDA, CDR2 SQIVND (reference sequence). V shed 2 bases and J shed 7 bases, with 11 bases lying between them. The CDR3 region is CASSIQGKGGYTF. CDR3 nucleotide sequence: TGTGCCAGTAGTATACAGGGGAAGGGTGGCTACACCTTC.

This chain joins TRBV15 and TRBJ2-6; 10 positions match TRBD2. CDR1 LNHNV and CDR2 YYDKDF come from the germline V gene (reference sequence). V gave up 6 bases and J gave up 4 bases; unmatched junction bases: 15. This CDR3 has 19 amino acids. The CDR3 here is CATRPRLGLAGAGANVLTF. CDR3 DNA sequence: TGTGCCACCAGACCGAGACTGGGGCTAGCGGGAGCCGGGGCCAACGTCCTGACTTTC.

By sample fraction, this clone is medium-sized. CDR3 loop: CASRIDLNSPLHF. DNA for the CDR3: TGCGCCAGCAGGATAGACCTTAATTCACCCCTCCACTTT. The chain uses TRBV5-1 and TRBJ1-6; D call uncertain. CDR1 SGHRS and CDR2 YFSETQ come from the germline V gene. Trimming shortened V by 5 bases and J by 6 bases, and 9 bases separated the two germline ends. This CDR3 region has 13 residues. Supplemented by reference TRBV5-1 and TRBJ1-6, the full variable domain reads KAGVTQTPRYLIKTRGQQVTLSCSPISGHRSVSWYQQTPGQGLQFLFEYFSETQRNKGNFPGRFSGRQFSNSRSEMNVSTLELGDSALYLCASRIDLNSPLHFGNGTRLTVT.